This T cell receptor beta chain was documented in a study of blood T cell repertoires in COVID-19. Study background: The study drew acute and convalescent COVID-19 samples from the United States, Italy and Spain. PBMCs, B-cell-depleted T cells, or T cells provided the cDNA or gDNA that made up the material.

Per the authors' pipeline: The authors estimated nucleated cell counts from reference gene primer amplification. Data came from immunoSEQ multiplex PCR; TCRdb stores just in-frame clones and leaves some out. V and J calls plus clone size are reproduced from that table; the DNA served to infer D and trimming. The table lists 80,000 to 130,000 clones, roughly 92% of them singletons. From germline, CDR1 is SGHTA and CDR2 FQGTGA. CDR3 length: 14 residues. J lost 5 bases, V lost 2 bases, and 4 bases had no gene match. In this sample, this clone turned up a few times. This receptor was identified in a man in his 60s with acute or convalescent COVID-19. The V call is TRBV7-3, the J call TRBJ2-7, with TRBD2 matching over 9 bases. The sequencing sample was made of peripheral blood. The CDR3 DNA follows: TGTGCCAGCAGCTTAGGGATAGCGGGAGACGAGCAGTACTTC. Its protein is CASSLGIAGDEQYF. Full variable domain (outside the CDR3, taken from reference TRBV7-3 and TRBJ2-7): GAGVSQTPSNKVTEKGKYVELRCDPISGHTALYWYRQSLGQGPEFLIYFQGTGAADDSGLPNDRFFAVRPEGSVSTLKIQRTERGDSAVYLCASSLGIAGDEQYFGPGTRLTVT.